A single sample is the source of the 21 T cell receptor beta chains below, sequenced in a study of monozygotic twins with inflammatory bowel disease. TCRdb re-analyzed the 5' RACE reads; it lists each CDR3 protein once, without DNA. This table holds approximately 150,000 distinct CDR3 sequences. Sequencing input: blood. The origin of the receptors is a human donor with ulcerative colitis or Crohn's disease, or a healthy co-twin of an affected twin (not recorded which).

The chain couples TRBV18 to TRBJ2-7. Germline assignment: CDR1 KGHSH and CDR2 LQKENI. There are 13 residues in the CDR3. CDR3 amino acids: CASSPQGDYEQYF.

V gene TRBV4-2 combines with J gene TRBJ1-5; TCRdb returns TRBD1, unconfirmable since there is no DNA. This CDR3 spans 13 amino acids. Germline loops: CDR1 LGHNA, CDR2 YNFKEQ. CDR3: CASSQGPDQPQHF.

The chain has TRBV5-6 and TRBJ2-5; TCRdb selects TRBD1, and the lack of DNA leaves this call unchecked. The CDR3 is made up of 15 amino acids. CDR1 is SGHDT, CDR2 YYEEEE, per germline. The CDR3 region is CASSLQDRAQETQYF.

The chain combines TRBV27 with TRBJ2-3. CDR1 and CDR2 (germline): MNHEY, SMNVEV (reference sequence). This CDR3 spans 15 amino acids. This chain's CDR3 is CASSFASTSTDTQYF.

This chain joins TRBV19 and TRBJ1-2. The CDR3 is 13 amino acids. Germline CDR1 LNHDA, CDR2 SQIVND (reference sequence). CDR3 sequence: CASSIGLDYGYTF.

The rearrangement uses TRBV7-2 and TRBJ2-5; the D call of TRBD1 rests on TCRdb alone, since no DNA is present to check it. Germline-derived CDR1 and CDR2 are SGHTA and FQGNSA. This CDR3 contains 16 residues. CDR3 sequence: CASSAGDRGSQETQYF.

The V call is TRBV20-1, the J call TRBJ2-3; the D gene TCRdb calls, TRBD2, cannot be checked with no DNA. The germline gives CDR1 DFQATT, CDR2 SNEGSKA (reference sequence). CDR3 length: 15 amino acids. CDR3 amino acids: CSASGTIAGSDTQYF.

The V and J genes are TRBV5-1 and TRBJ2-3; lacking DNA, the TRBD2 call made by TCRdb goes unchecked. Germline V gene lookup returns CDR1 SGHRS and CDR2 YFSETQ. The CDR3 spans 16 residues. CDR3 residues: CASSQLTSEGTDTQYF.

The rearrangement links TRBV19 to TRBJ1-2; TCRdb's D call, TRBD1, is unchecked because there is no DNA. Germline lookup yields CDR1 LNHDA and CDR2 SQIVND (reference sequence). The CDR3 is 14 residues long. This CDR3 reads CASSIGVTGDGYTF. Based on the CDR3 plus reference TRBV19 and TRBJ1-2, the full variable domain is DGGITQSPKYLFRKEGQNVTLSCEQNLNHDAMYWYRQDPGQGLRLIYYSQIVNDFQKGDIAEGYSVSREKKESFPLTVTSAQKNPTAFYLCASSIGVTGDGYTFGSGTRLTVV.

The V call is TRBV5-1, the J call TRBJ2-5; TCRdb's D call, TRBD1, is unchecked because there is no DNA. Germline V lookup: CDR1 SGHRS, CDR2 YFSETQ. This CDR3 spans 16 amino acids. The CDR3 region is CASSPGPGTPGETQYF.

Here the CDR3 reads CASKWTGRTDTQYF. The chain joins TRBV12-3 or TRBV12-4 to TRBJ2-3; the D call from TCRdb, TRBD1, cannot be confirmed without DNA. The CDR3 length is 14 residues.

The V gene is TRBV5-1, the J gene TRBJ1-1; TCRdb proposes TRBD1, but this gene call is untestable without DNA. The CDR3 loop spans 14 amino acids. Germline CDR1 is SGHRS and CDR2 is YFSETQ. This CDR3 is CASSKRQGAPEAFF. The full variable domain, its missing parts supplied by reference TRBV5-1 and TRBJ1-1, is KAGVTQTPRYLIKTRGQQVTLSCSPISGHRSVSWYQQTPGQGLQFLFEYFSETQRNKGNFPGRFSGRQFSNSRSEMNVSTLELGDSALYLCASSKRQGAPEAFFGQGTRLTVV.

The rearrangement uses TRBV7-2 and TRBJ2-2; TCRdb selects TRBD1, and the lack of DNA leaves this call unchecked. The CDR3 has 15 residues. The germline gives CDR1 SGHTA, CDR2 FQGNSA. This chain's CDR3 is CASSPRAAVTGELFF.

The chain combines TRBV7-2 with TRBJ1-1; TCRdb names TRBD1, which stays unverified in the absence of DNA. Per germline, CDR1 SGHTA and CDR2 FQGNSA. The CDR3 sequence is 15 residues long. This CDR3 is CASSFTGTGLPEAFF.

V gene TRBV5-1 combines with J gene TRBJ2-2. CDR3 length: 15 residues. Germline lookup yields CDR1 SGHRS and CDR2 YFSETQ. CDR3 amino acids: CASSLDVGSTGELFF.

The chain is built from TRBV20-1 and TRBJ1-5; the D gene TCRdb calls, TRBD1, cannot be checked with no DNA. The germline CDR1 and CDR2 sequences are DFQATT and SNEGSKA (reference sequence). The CDR3 consists of 15 residues. CDR3 loop: CSARPDRGNNQPQHF.

The gene calls are TRBV20-1 and TRBJ1-2. The CDR3 spans 14 residues. Germline V gene sequence: CDR1 DFQATT, CDR2 SNEGSKA (reference sequence). CDR3 loop: CSAIRRNLNYGYTF.

The gene calls are TRBV20-1 and TRBJ1-2. Germline CDR1 reads DFQATT; CDR2 reads SNEGSKA (reference sequence). The CDR3 sequence is 15 residues long. CDR3 amino acids: CSARDAGLGSYGYTF.

This chain joins TRBV20-1 and TRBJ2-2. Germline V lookup: CDR1 DFQATT, CDR2 SNEGSKA (reference sequence). This CDR3 contains 13 residues. CDR3: CSAYFLNTGELFF.

The chain couples TRBV6-5 to TRBJ2-2; absent DNA, TCRdb's TRBD1 call cannot be checked. Germline CDR1 MNHEY, CDR2 SVGAGI. This CDR3 has 13 residues. CDR3 sequence reads: CASSSPGTGELFF.

The chain is built from TRBV27 and TRBJ2-1. The CDR3 length is 13 residues. CDR1 MNHEY and CDR2 SMNVEV come from the germline V gene (reference sequence). Here the CDR3 reads CASRLTAYNEQFF.